This T cell receptor (beta chain) stems from a study of OX40 agonist ivuxolimab in advanced cancers. Looking at the study overall: Across the patients, intravenous ivuxolimab was delivered every 2 weeks at 0.01 to 10 mg/kg. Study-wide results and caveats: Both CD4+ and CD8+ T cell populations in blood had undergone clonal expansion by week 6 at 0.1 to 3.0 mg/kg. In general, CD8+ T cells held more expanded clones than CD4+ did, on average.

Details on this clone: Its antigen is still unknown.

Deletions cut 7 bases from V and 3 bases from J, with 6 bases between. Germline values: CDR1 ENHRY, CDR2 SYGVKD. The CDR3 extends over 12 amino acids. The table came from immunoSEQ multiplex PCR; TCRdb's copy has only in-frame clones and leaves some out. Of tens of thousands of clones listed, about 89% are singletons. The rearrangement uses TRBV10-3 and TRBJ2-2, with D tentatively TRBD1 or TRBD2 (5 bases each). The specimen comprised CD4+ or CD8+ T cells sorted from blood, sampled in a trial of the OX40 agonist ivuxolimab. This TCR derives from an adult with an advanced solid tumor such as melanoma, head and neck, liver or kidney cancer. The CDR3 here is CAIMGDTGELFF. The CDR3 DNA sequence: TGTGCCATCATGGGGGACACCGGGGAGCTGTTTTTT.